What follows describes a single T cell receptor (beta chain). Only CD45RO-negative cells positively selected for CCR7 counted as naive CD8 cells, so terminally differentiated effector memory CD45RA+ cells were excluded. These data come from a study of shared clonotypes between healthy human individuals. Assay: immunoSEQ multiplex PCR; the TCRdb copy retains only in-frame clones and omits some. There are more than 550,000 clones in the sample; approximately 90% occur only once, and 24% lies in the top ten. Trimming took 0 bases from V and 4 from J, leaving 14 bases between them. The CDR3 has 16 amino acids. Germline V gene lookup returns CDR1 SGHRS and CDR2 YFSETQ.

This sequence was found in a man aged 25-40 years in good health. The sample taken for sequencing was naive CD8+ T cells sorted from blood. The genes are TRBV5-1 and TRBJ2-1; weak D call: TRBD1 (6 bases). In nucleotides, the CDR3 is TGCGCCAGCAGCTTGGATTTAGGACAGAGATACAATGAGCAGTTCTTC. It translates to CASSLDLGQRYNEQFF.